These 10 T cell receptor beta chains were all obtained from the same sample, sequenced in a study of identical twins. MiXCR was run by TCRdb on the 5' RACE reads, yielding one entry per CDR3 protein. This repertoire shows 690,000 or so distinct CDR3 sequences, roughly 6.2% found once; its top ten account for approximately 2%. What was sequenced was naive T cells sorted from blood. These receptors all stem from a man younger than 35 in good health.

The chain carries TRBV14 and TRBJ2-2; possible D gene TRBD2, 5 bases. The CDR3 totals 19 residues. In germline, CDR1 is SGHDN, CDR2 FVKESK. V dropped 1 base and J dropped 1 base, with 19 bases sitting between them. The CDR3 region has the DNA TGTGCCAGCAGCCAAGTGGTCCTTCTGCTAAGCGGGAACACCGGGGAGCTGTTTTTT. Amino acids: CASSQVVLLLSGNTGELFF.

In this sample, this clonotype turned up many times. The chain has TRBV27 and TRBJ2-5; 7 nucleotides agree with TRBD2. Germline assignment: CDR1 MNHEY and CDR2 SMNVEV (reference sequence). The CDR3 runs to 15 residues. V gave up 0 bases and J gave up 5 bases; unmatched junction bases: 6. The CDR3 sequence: CASSLSATSWETQYF. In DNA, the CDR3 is TGTGCCAGCAGTTTATCGGCGACTAGCTGGGAGACCCAGTACTTC.

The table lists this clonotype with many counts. The CDR3 sequence: CSVSKQIQETQYF. The CDR3 nucleotides are TGCAGCGTAAGCAAGCAGATCCAAGAGACCCAGTACTTC. The rearrangement uses TRBV29-1 and TRBJ2-5, with D unresolved. CDR1 and CDR2 from the germline V gene are SQVTM and ANQGSEA. V lost 6 bases and J 1 base, leaving 12 bases between the germline ends. The CDR3 is 13 residues long.

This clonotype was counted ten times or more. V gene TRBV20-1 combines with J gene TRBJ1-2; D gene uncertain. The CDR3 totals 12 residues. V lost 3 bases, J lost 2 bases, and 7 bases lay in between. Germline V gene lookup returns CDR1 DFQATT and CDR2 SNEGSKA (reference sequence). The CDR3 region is CSASPGNYGYTF. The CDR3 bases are TGCAGTGCTAGCCCGGGGAACTATGGCTACACCTTC.

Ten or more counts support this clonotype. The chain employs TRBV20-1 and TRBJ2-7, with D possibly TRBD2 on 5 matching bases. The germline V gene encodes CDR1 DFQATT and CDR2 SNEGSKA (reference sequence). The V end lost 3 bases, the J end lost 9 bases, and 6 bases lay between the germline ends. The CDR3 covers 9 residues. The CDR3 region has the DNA TGCAGTGCTAGGGAGGCGCAGTACTTC. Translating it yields CSAREAQYF.

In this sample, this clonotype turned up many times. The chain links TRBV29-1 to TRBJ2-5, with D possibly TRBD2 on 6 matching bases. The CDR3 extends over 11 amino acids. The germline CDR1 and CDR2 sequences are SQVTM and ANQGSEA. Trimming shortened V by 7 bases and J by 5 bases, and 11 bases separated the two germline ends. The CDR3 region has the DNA TGCAGCGGGAGGGCCGCCGAGACCCAGTACTTC. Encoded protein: CSGRAAETQYF.

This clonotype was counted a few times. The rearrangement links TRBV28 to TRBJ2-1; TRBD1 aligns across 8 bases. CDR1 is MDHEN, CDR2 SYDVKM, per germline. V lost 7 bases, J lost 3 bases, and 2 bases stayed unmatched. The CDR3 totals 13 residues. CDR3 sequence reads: CASTDRVYNEQFF. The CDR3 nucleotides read TGTGCCAGCACGGACAGGGTCTACAATGAGCAGTTCTTC. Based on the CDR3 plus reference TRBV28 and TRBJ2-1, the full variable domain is DVKVTQSSRYLVKRTGEKVFLECVQDMDHENMFWYRQDPGLGLRLIYFSYDVKMKEKGDIPEGYSVSREKKERFSLILESASTNQTSMYLCASTDRVYNEQFFGPGTRLTVL.

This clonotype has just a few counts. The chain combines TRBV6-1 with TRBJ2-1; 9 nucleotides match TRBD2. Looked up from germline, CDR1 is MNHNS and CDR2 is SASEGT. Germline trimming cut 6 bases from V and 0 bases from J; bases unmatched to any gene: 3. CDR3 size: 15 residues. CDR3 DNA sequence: TGTGCCAGCAGGCCACTAGCGGGCTCCTACAATGAGCAGTTCTTC. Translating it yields CASRPLAGSYNEQFF.

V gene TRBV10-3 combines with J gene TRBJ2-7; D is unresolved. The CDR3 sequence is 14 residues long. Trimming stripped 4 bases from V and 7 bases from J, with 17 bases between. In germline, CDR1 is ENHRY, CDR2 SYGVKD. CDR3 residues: CAISGDTEGREQYF. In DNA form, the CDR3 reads TGTGCCATCAGTGGGGATACGGAAGGGCGGGAGCAGTACTTC.

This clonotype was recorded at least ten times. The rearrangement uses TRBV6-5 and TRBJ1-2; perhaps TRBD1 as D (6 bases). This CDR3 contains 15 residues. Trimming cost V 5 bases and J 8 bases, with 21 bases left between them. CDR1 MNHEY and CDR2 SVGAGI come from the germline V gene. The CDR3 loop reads CASSPSHRGAGGYTF. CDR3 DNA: TGTGCCAGCAGTCCCTCGCACCGGGGGGCTGGCGGCTACACCTTC.